The 2 T cell receptor beta chains below come from one sample, sequenced in a study of blood T cells in healthy people across ages (dated by TCRdb to about 2015). Library preparation employed 5' RACE. The second PCR ran for about 6 to 11 cycles and used a J-beta primer mix along with a sample-barcoded 5' primer. TCRdb trimmed the raw reads at Q25, called clones with MiXCR and kept productive beta chains. A single entry per CDR3 protein holds the most common genes and DNA from its merged rows. Present in this sample are 1.8 million or so distinct CDR3 sequences, roughly two fifths of which were seen just once. The leading ten clones occupy approximately 22% of the sample. Sequencing was done on a sample of blood. Every receptor here comes from a human donor in good health.

The chain couples TRBV27 to TRBJ1-5; 7 bases agree with TRBD1. The CDR3 extends over 12 amino acids. The V gene's germline CDR1 is MNHEY and CDR2 SMNVEV (reference sequence). Germline trimming cut 5 bases from V and 5 bases from J; bases unmatched to any gene: 0. CDR3: CASSGQDQPQHF. CDR3 DNA: TGTGCCAGCAGTGGACAGGATCAGCCCCAGCATTTT.

This chain connects TRBV29-1 to TRBJ1-4, with a tentative D call TRBD1 (6 bases). The CDR3 sequence is 14 residues long. V was shortened by 5 bases and J by 1 base, with 11 bases between the two germline ends. CDR1 and CDR2 (germline): SQVTM, ANQGSEA. CDR3 region: CSVQGTVTNEKLFF. As DNA, the CDR3 is TGCAGCGTTCAGGGGACTGTAACTAATGAAAAACTGTTTTTT.